The subject of this entry is one T cell receptor (beta chain). This sample was included in a study of blood T cell repertoires in COVID-19. Study at large: Samples of COVID-19 (acute and convalescent) were obtained from the United States, Italy and Spain. T cells, B-cell-depleted T cells, or PBMCs provided the cDNA or gDNA that served as material.

The germline V gene has CDR1 LNHDA and CDR2 SQIVND (reference sequence). CDR3 length: 16 residues. The V end was cut by 1 base, the J end by 5 bases, with 14 bases between. In the original analysis: Reference gene primer amplification in the assay estimated nucleated cell counts. Here immunoSEQ multiplex PCR was the method, and the copy in TCRdb shows in-frame clones only, minus some. V, J and clone size reflect that table, while D and trimming were determined from the DNA. The sample holds more than 150,000 clones, over 75% seen once. This TCR was recovered from a woman at least 80 years old with active or convalescent COVID-19. The chain has TRBV19 and TRBJ1-4; the D is unclear. The sample taken for sequencing was peripheral blood. The CDR3 loop is CASSIVIRFGNEKLFF. Written as DNA, the CDR3 is TGTGCCAGTAGTATAGTGATCAGATTCGGGAATGAAAAACTGTTTTTT. Full variable domain (missing parts from reference TRBV19 and TRBJ1-4): DGGITQSPKYLFRKEGQNVTLSCEQNLNHDAMYWYRQDPGQGLRLIYYSQIVNDFQKGDIAEGYSVSREKKESFPLTVTSAQKNPTAFYLCASSIVIRFGNEKLFFGSGTQLSVL.